The 22 T cell receptor beta chains below come from one sample, sequenced in a study of CD8 T cells in ankylosing spondylitis. Notes on the study in general: Apparently characteristic of ankylosing spondylitis blood was a TCR beta motif (under ten highly homologous variants).

These receptors have no identified antigens. TCRdb independently ran MiXCR on the 5' RACE reads; one entry per CDR3 protein. This table has about 390,000 distinct CDR3 sequences, more than 20% appearing once. Material for sequencing was blood, either unsorted or a sorted T cell fraction (not recorded which). The receptors stem from a male donor with ankylosing spondylitis.

The V call is TRBV2, the J call TRBJ2-7, with 9 nucleotides matching TRBD2. The V gene's germline CDR1 is SNHLY and CDR2 FYNNEI. This CDR3 spans 12 amino acids. V trimming: 8 bases; J trimming: 1 base; junction bases outside the gene matches: 0. CDR3 residues: CASLAGSYEQYF. The CDR3 bases are TGTGCCAGCCTAGCGGGGTCCTACGAGCAGTACTTC.

The chain links TRBV3-1 to TRBJ1-1, with D unresolved. V shed 0 bases and J shed 1 base, with 6 bases lying between them. Germline loops: CDR1 LGHDT, CDR2 YNNKEL (reference sequence). The CDR3 contains 14 residues. The CDR3 protein is CASSQDRENTEAFF. In DNA form, the CDR3 reads TGTGCCAGCAGCCAAGACCGGGAGAACACTGAAGCTTTCTTT.

This clonotype was observed a few times. The chain recombines TRBV30 with TRBJ2-1, with D unclear. The V gene's germline CDR1 is GTSNPN and CDR2 SVGIG (reference sequence). This CDR3 is 13 amino acids long. The V end was cut by 0 bases, the J end by 8 bases, with 11 bases between. CDR3 bases: TGTGCCTGGAGTGTACGACTTGGCGATGAGCAGTTCTTC. Amino acid sequence: CAWSVRLGDEQFF.

The V call is TRBV20-1, the J call TRBJ2-1, with 9 positions matching TRBD2. CDR1 is DFQATT, CDR2 SNEGSKA, per germline (reference sequence). Trimming at V came to 0 bases and at J to 4 bases, leaving 4 bases not matched to a gene. This CDR3 is 15 amino acids long. DNA for the CDR3: TGCAGTGCTAGAGATCATAGCGGGAGATACAATGAGCAGTTCTTC. Residues: CSARDHSGRYNEQFF.

This clonotype was counted between two and nine times. This chain joins TRBV6-2 or TRBV6-3 and TRBJ2-4; TRBD2 matches at 10 bases. CDR1 and CDR2 from the germline V gene are MNHEY and SVGEGT. This CDR3 has 16 amino acids. Trimming cost V 8 bases and J 4 bases; bases outside gene matches: 11. CDR3 residues: CASSGLANTVKNIQYF. Written as DNA, the CDR3 is TGTGCCAGCTCGGGACTAGCGAATACCGTAAAAAACATTCAGTACTTC.

The sample holds many counts of this clonotype. This chain uses TRBV6-2 or TRBV6-3 with TRBJ1-1; D is uncertain. This CDR3 comprises 13 residues. Trimming took 5 bases from V and 4 from J, leaving 11 bases between them. CDR1 is MNHEY and CDR2 is SVGEGT in the germline V gene. Written as DNA, the CDR3 is TGTGCCAGCAGTGCCGCCGAGGGCACTGAAGCTTTCTTT. This codes for CASSAAEGTEAFF.

The rearrangement links TRBV6-5 to TRBJ2-7; TRBD1 is a possible D gene (7 bases). Germline V CDR1 and CDR2: MNHEY, SVGAGI. V was pared by 2 bases and J by 5 bases, with 16 bases between. The CDR3 length is 15 residues. The CDR3 here is CASSYHPQGGNEQYF. CDR3 in DNA: TGTGCCAGCAGTTACCACCCCCAGGGGGGCAACGAGCAGTACTTC.

With regard to this clonotype: Mismatch with germline at one junction end may stem from a read error. V is TRBV7-7 and J is TRBJ2-1; D call uncertain. This CDR3 spans 14 amino acids. The germline CDR1 and CDR2 sequences are SSHAT and FNYEAQ (reference sequence). CDR3 sequence (DNA): TGTGCTAGCAGCTTAGTCGGTAAGGACGATGAGCAGTTCTTC. Amino acids: CASSLVGKDDEQFF.

Only a few counts were recorded for this clonotype. DNA of the CDR3: TGTGCCAGCAGTTACCTCCCGACTAGCGGGGGGTATCGGGAGCTGTTTTTT. It translates to CASSYLPTSGGYRELFF. The chain employs TRBV6-5 and TRBJ2-2, with 13 nucleotides matching TRBD2. There are 17 residues in the CDR3. Per the germline V gene, CDR1 is MNHEY and CDR2 is SVGAGI. Unmatched junction bases numbered 9, after V lost 2 bases and J lost 9 bases.

This chain links TRBV6-4 with TRBJ2-3; TRBD1 might be the D (5 bases). Germline V lookup: CDR1 MRHNA, CDR2 SNTAGT. The length of the CDR3 is 14 residues. Trimming left V 0 bases short and J 7 bases short, with 11 bases between. CDR3 sequence (DNA): TGTGCCAGCAGTGACTCAAGGGGCGCAAATACGCAGTATTTT. It specifies CASSDSRGANTQYF.

In this sample, this clonotype turned up a few times. The chain has TRBV11-2 and TRBJ2-1, with D perhaps TRBD2 (5 bases). Trimming pared 2 bases from V and 3 bases from J, leaving 11 bases between. In germline, CDR1 is SGHAT, CDR2 FQNNGV. The CDR3 is 15 residues long. The CDR3 bases are TGTGCCAGCAGCTTAAGTTCCGGGATCTACAATGAGCAGTTCTTC. Translated, it gives CASSLSSGIYNEQFF.

Written as DNA, the CDR3 is TGCAGCGTTGAAGAAGTCAGGGGGCCAACGGTCATATATTTT. Translating it yields CSVEEVRGPTVIYF. This sequence joins TRBV29-1 and TRBJ1-3; 8 positions match TRBD1. The CDR3 consists of 14 residues. The J segment lost 12 bases and the V segment lost 0 bases, leaving 10 bases of the junction unmatched. CDR1 is SQVTM and CDR2 is ANQGSEA in the germline V gene.

The rearrangement links TRBV7-6 to TRBJ1-4, with D possibly being TRBD1 (6 bases). Germline V gene data show CDR1 as SGHVS and CDR2 as FNYEAQ. V lost 4 bases and J 4 bases, leaving 10 bases between the germline ends. This CDR3 is built from 14 residues. The CDR3 DNA follows: TGTGCCAGCAGCTGGACAGAGAGTAATGAAAAACTGTTTTTT. Protein sequence: CASSWTESNEKLFF.

The rearrangement joins TRBV12-3 or TRBV12-4 to TRBJ1-2, with D unclear. The V end was cut by 3 bases, the J end by 8 bases, with 7 bases between. The CDR3 loop spans 11 amino acids. The CDR3 nucleotides are TGTGCCAGCAGTTTGGGTGACGGCTACACCTTC. The encoded protein is CASSLGDGYTF.

This clonotype came up a few times. V gene TRBV20-1 combines with J gene TRBJ2-5; the match to TRBD2 covers 13 bases. CDR1 is DFQATT and CDR2 is SNEGSKA in the germline V gene (reference sequence). V shed 0 bases and J 5 bases; nucleotides not matched to a gene: 9. The CDR3 contains 17 residues. CDR3 residues: CSARDGRGTSGIETQYF. CDR3 in DNA: TGCAGTGCTAGAGACGGGCGCGGGACTAGCGGGATTGAGACCCAGTACTTC.

This clonotype was seen more than once but under ten times. The rearrangement uses TRBV20-1 and TRBJ1-5; D is unresolved. Trimming removed 0 bases at V and 5 bases at J, with 14 bases between. CDR3 length: 15 residues. Germline loops: CDR1 DFQATT, CDR2 SNEGSKA (reference sequence). The CDR3 sequence is CSAREGDVRDQPQHF. As DNA, the CDR3 is TGCAGTGCTAGAGAGGGCGACGTCAGAGATCAGCCCCAGCATTTT.

This clonotype was recorded many times. The rearrangement links TRBV7-9 to TRBJ2-7; possible D gene TRBD1, 6 bases. Germline V CDR1 and CDR2: SEHNR, FQNEAQ (reference sequence). The V gene lost 7 bases and the J gene lost 4 bases, with 11 bases spanning the gap. The CDR3 covers 12 residues. CDR3 protein: CASTSGAYEQYF. In DNA form, the CDR3 reads TGTGCCAGCACCTCAGGGGCATACGAGCAGTACTTC.

This clonotype showed up many times. The chain employs TRBV28 and TRBJ2-3; 11 bases agree with TRBD2. Germline V gives CDR1 MDHEN, CDR2 SYDVKM. The CDR3 is made up of 17 amino acids. V was clipped by 4 bases and J by 4 bases; unmatched bases: 10. CDR3 DNA: TGTGCCAGCAGTTCCGTCATTTTACTAGCGGGAGCAGATACGCAGTATTTT. Translation gives CASSSVILLAGADTQYF. The full variable domain, its missing parts supplied by reference TRBV28 and TRBJ2-3, is DVKVTQSSRYLVKRTGEKVFLECVQDMDHENMFWYRQDPGLGLRLIYFSYDVKMKEKGDIPEGYSVSREKKERFSLILESASTNQTSMYLCASSSVILLAGADTQYFGPGTRLTVL.

In DNA, the CDR3 is TGCAGTGCTAGAGAATTTAACGTCGGCTACGAGCAGTACTTC. It yields the protein CSAREFNVGYEQYF. The genes are TRBV20-1 and TRBJ2-7; D ambiguous. The germline V gene has CDR1 DFQATT and CDR2 SNEGSKA (reference sequence). The germline V and J ends were trimmed by 0 bases and 3 bases, with 12 bases remaining between them. The CDR3 sequence is 14 residues long.

This clonotype showed up just a few times. The V gene is TRBV20-1, the J gene TRBJ2-3; 8 bases agree with TRBD2. There are 17 residues in the CDR3. The germline gives CDR1 DFQATT, CDR2 SNEGSKA (reference sequence). The ends lost 2 bases at V and 0 bases at J; junction bases unmatched: 10. DNA for the CDR3: TGCAGTGCTAGATATGATCGGGGGGGCGGAAGCACAGATACGCAGTATTTT. Translating gives CSARYDRGGGSTDTQYF.

This clonotype was seen a few times. The chain uses TRBV7-8 and TRBJ1-5; D unclear. The CDR3 is 14 residues long. Trimming took 6 bases from V and 3 from J, leaving 12 bases between them. Germline V CDR1 and CDR2: SGHVS, FQNEAQ. CDR3 residues: CASSRRIDNQPQHF. The CDR3 DNA reads as TGTGCCAGCAGTCGTCGTATAGACAATCAGCCCCAGCATTTT.

This clonotype was seen a few times. The V call is TRBV10-3, the J call TRBJ2-5, with D possibly being TRBD2 (5 bases). From germline, CDR1 is ENHRY and CDR2 SYGVKD. V lost 2 bases and J 7 bases, leaving 20 bases between the germline ends. The CDR3 contains 16 residues. In DNA form, the CDR3 reads TGTGCCATCAGTGAGCCCACCCTGTCGGGGTCCGGGACCCAGTACTTC. Protein: CAISEPTLSGSGTQYF.